This entry concerns a single T cell receptor (beta chain). Its cognate antigen is unknown. This CDR3 region has 20 residues. Germline assignment: CDR1 DFQATT and CDR2 SNEGSKA (reference sequence). V was shortened by 2 bases and J by 0 bases, with 26 bases between the two germline ends. Via MiXCR, TCRdb re-called the 5' RACE reads, giving one row per CDR3 protein. The data contain hundreds of thousands of distinct CDR3 sequences, more than 6.5% of them singletons. This sample was taken from a study of identical twins. Findings of the study overall: Fewer insertions marked abundant cord blood beta clonotypes; young adult naive trended weakly, memory not at all. Shared out-of-frame alpha sequences (those common to twins) showed excess low generation probability.

This sample was also put to use in a study of yellow fever vaccine responses in identical twins.

The source of this sequence is a woman aged 18-29 years in good health. This chain connects TRBV20-1 to TRBJ2-4, with D possibly matching TRBD1 (6 bases). Sequencing input: PBMCs. The CDR3 here is CSARPNPGDTFLLAKNIQYF. The CDR3 DNA sequence: TGCAGTGCTAGACCCAACCCCGGGGACACCTTCCTTTTAGCCAAAAACATTCAGTACTTC.